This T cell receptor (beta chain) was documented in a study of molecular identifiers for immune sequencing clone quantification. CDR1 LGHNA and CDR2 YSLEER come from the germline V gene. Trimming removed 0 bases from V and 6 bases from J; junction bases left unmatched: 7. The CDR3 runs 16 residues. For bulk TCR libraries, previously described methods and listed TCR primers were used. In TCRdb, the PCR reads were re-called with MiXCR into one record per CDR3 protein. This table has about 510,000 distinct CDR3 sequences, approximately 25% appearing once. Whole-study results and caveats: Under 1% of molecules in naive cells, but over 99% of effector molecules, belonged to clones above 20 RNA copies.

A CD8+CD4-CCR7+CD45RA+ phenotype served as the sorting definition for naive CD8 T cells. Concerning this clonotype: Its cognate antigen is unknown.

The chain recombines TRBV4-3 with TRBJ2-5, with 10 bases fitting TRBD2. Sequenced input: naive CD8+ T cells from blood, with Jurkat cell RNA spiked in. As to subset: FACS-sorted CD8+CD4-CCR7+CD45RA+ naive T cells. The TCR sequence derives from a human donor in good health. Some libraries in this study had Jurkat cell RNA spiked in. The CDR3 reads CASSQDRSGRVKTQYF. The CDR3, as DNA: TGCGCCAGCAGCCAAGATCGGAGCGGGAGGGTGAAGACCCAGTACTTC.